This T cell receptor beta chain was profiled in a study of cytomegalovirus exposure and HLA in healthy donors. It was with 60 Vbeta and 13 Jbeta primers that the PCR ran. Measured with immunoSEQ multiplex PCR; TCRdb has only the in-frame clones, and not every one. The sample consists of around 150,000 clones, around 80% of them appearing once. V was pared by 5 bases and J by 3 bases, with 18 bases between. The germline V gene has CDR1 SGHNT and CDR2 YYREEE (reference sequence). The CDR3 totals 15 residues. The sequenced material came from PBMCs. This sequence joins TRBV5-4 and TRBJ2-7; possibly TRBD1 for D (8 bases). The receptor comes from a man aged 30 to 45 in good health and CMV-seropositive. CDR3 in amino acids: CASSVIQGGRYEQYF. The DNA of the CDR3 is TGTGCCAGCAGTGTAATACAGGGGGGGCGCTACGAGCAGTACTTC.